This T cell receptor beta chain derives from a study of human T cells and chemical hapten exposure (dated by TCRdb to about 2021). For the study in its entirety: For sensitization, 2% DPC in acetone was applied to a 2 cm by 2 cm area of upper inner arm skin. Weekly therapeutic DPC doses were additionally applied to the scalp of patients throughout the approximately 24-week study period. Patch testing was done on the upper back using Finn chambers containing 0.01% DPC, and results were scored after 6 days according to International Contact Dermatitis Research Group standards. The mostly female patient cohort included alopecia areata with under or over 50% scalp involvement, alopecia totalis and alopecia universalis. Libraries were pooled for sequencing, and variation in per-sample TCR yields was attributed mainly to small differences in library volumes within the pool. In alopecia patients, the study followed how the peripheral blood TCR repertoire changed in vivo over primary and secondary sensitization to diphenylcyclopropenone (DPC), a hapten. Blood was sampled from patients pre-sensitization (week 0) and at 2, 6 and about 24 weeks after DPC sensitization. Nearly 30 alopecia patients provided blood for TCR sequencing at one to four time points (pre-sensitization, 2, 6 and 24 weeks). Study-level results and caveats: All patients had alopecia, a presumed autoimmune disease, so their immune response might differ from that of healthy individuals. Repeated subsampling changed both the strength of the expansion versus patch-test correlation and the threshold at which the correlation became significant. A positive correlation was found between the number of PT1 expanded TCRs and patch test score, with significance reached at thresholds 8, 16 and 32 but not 4. Expanded TCRs formed significantly more large CDR3 similarity clusters than pre-sensitization or healthy control sets, consistent with antigen-driven responses. DPC sensitization did not change the number of TCRs with a frequency above 1 in 1000, and there was no evidence of changes in global repertoire structure.

CDR1 is given as SGHAT and CDR2 as FQNNGV, both from the germline V gene. The CDR3 covers 12 residues, taking in both the cysteine and the phenylalanine. Only CDR3 DNA remains: 36 bases, in frame from the first base. The time point tag for this specimen amounts to: patch test 3, about 24 weeks after DPC sensitization. In the paper's terms, the treatment or condition label means: therapeutic diphenylcyclopropenone sensitization with weekly scalp DPC. At each patch-test visit, blood was drawn before the patch test was applied. Patients were eligible if aged 18 to 70, diagnosed with alopecia and judged suitable for DPC therapy, and pregnant patients were excluded. Total RNA was extracted from unfractionated whole blood that had been collected in Tempus Blood RNA tubes. On this clonotype: The target of this receptor is not known. One end of the junction does not line up with germline, which may come from a read error.

Library creation used RACE. The data were produced on a NextSeq 500. Library preparation attached unique molecular identifiers to individual cDNA molecules for quantitative, reproducible TCR counting. For every blood RNA sample, sequencing covered both the TCR alpha and TCR beta chains. Turning to the authors' computational methods: Samples had a median of about 90,000 TCRs, with a range from roughly 20,000 to 700,000. V, J and CDR3 annotation of the TCR reads was performed with the Decombinator software suite. Every sample was subsampled to the same number of TCRs (28,000) for the PS versus PT1 abundance plots. Expanded TCRs were defined as absent before sensitization and observed at least eight times at the 2-week time point. TCRdb handled the public reads itself, with Q25 trimming in fastp and clone calling in MiXCR, and kept productive beta chains. For every CDR3 protein sequence, its rows merge into one entry that carries the most common genes and DNA. None of the V and J calls come from the authors' own analysis; TCRdb made them. The sample yields roughly 97,000 distinct CDR3 sequences; less than 35% were counted once. The biggest ten clones account for about 9.4% of the sample.

The chain links TRBV11-2 with TRBJ2-3; the D gene could be TRBD1 or TRBD2, each one agreeing over 6 bases. Source: whole blood, taken in connection with sensitization to the hapten diphenylcyclopropenone (DPC). This TCR derives from a middle-aged man with alopecia areata. Some clones in this sample may be carry-over from other donors' samples. This receptor carries the CDR3 CASSLDEGGRIF. The DNA sequence is as follows: TGTGCCAGCAGCTTAGATGAGGGGGGCCGGATTTTT. Here the CDR3 is joined to the reference TRBV11-2 and TRBJ2-3 genes, and the full variable domain is: EAGVAQSPRYKIIEKRQSVAFWCNPISGHATLYWYQQILGQGPKLLIQFQNNGVVDDSQLPKDRFSAERLKGVDSTLKIQPAKLEDSAVYLCASSLDEGGRIFGPGTRLTVL.